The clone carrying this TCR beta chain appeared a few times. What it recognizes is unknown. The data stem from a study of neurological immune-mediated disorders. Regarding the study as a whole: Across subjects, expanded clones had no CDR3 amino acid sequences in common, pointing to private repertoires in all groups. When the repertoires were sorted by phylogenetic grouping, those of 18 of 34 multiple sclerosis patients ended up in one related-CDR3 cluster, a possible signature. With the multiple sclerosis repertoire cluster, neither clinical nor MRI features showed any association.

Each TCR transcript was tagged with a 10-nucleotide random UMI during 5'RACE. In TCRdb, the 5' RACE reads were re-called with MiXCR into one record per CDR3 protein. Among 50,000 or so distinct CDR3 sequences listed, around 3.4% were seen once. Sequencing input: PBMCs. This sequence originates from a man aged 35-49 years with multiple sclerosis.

CDR3 residues: CASSLAYTNTEAFF. DNA of the CDR3: TGTGCCAGCAGCTTAGCGTACACGAACACTGAAGCTTTCTTT. The chain recombines TRBV7-9 with TRBJ1-1; D is unclear. The CDR3 extends over 14 amino acids. Deletions cut 0 bases from V and 1 base from J, with 6 bases between. Germline V gene lookup returns CDR1 SEHNR and CDR2 FQNEAQ (reference sequence).